This T cell receptor (beta chain) was identified in a study of cytomegalovirus exposure and HLA in healthy donors. General study points: The study labeled more than 150 TCR beta chains cytomegalovirus-associated.

The donors were part of the validation cohort of 100 to 150 subjects. That cohort was separate from the first cohort, which comprised about 730 subjects. The J segment lost 0 bases and the V segment lost 2 bases, leaving 10 bases of the junction unmatched. This CDR3 is 18 amino acids long. Per germline, CDR1 SGHKS and CDR2 YYEKEE (reference sequence). Profiling relied on immunoSEQ multiplex PCR, and the TCRdb table lists in-frame clones only, not all of them. This sample has about 78,000 clones, with around 96% found just once. About this clone: Its antigen is still unknown.

The chain has TRBV5-5 and TRBJ2-1; 8 bases are shared with TRBD2. Source material: PBMCs. The clonotype comes from a man in his late teens or twenties in good health and CMV-seropositive. The CDR3 DNA reads TGTGCCAGCAGCTTACGACTAGCGATAATAGGCTCCTACAATGAGCAGTTCTTC. Its translation is CASSLRLAIIGSYNEQFF.